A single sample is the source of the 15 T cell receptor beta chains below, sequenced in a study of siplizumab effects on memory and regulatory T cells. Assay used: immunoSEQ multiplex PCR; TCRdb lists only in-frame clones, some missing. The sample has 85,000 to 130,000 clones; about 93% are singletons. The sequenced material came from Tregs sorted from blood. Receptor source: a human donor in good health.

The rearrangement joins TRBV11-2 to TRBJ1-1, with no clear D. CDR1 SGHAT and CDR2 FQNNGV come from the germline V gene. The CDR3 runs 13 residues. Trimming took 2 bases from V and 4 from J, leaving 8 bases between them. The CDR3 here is CASSLPRGTEAFF. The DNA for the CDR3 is TGTGCCAGCAGCTTACCCCGGGGCACTGAAGCTTTCTTT.

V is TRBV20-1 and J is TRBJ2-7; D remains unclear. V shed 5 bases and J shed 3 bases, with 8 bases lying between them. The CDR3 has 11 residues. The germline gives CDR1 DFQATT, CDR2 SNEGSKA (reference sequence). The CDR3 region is CSAFGSYEQYF. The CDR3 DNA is TGCAGTGCTTTTGGTAGCTACGAGCAGTACTTC.

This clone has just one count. The CDR3 loop is CSVEETWRNTEAFF. Here the CDR3 DNA reads TGCAGCGTTGAAGAGACTTGGAGGAACACTGAAGCTTTCTTT. The rearrangement joins TRBV29-1 to TRBJ1-1; D is uncertain. This CDR3 is built from 14 residues. Trimming cost V 0 bases and J 1 base, with 9 bases left between them. Per germline, CDR1 SQVTM and CDR2 ANQGSEA.

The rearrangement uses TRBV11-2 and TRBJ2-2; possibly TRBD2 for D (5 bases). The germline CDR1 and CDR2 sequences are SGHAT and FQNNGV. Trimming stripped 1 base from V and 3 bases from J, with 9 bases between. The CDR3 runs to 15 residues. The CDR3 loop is CASSLAGVDTGELFF. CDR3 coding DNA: TGTGCCAGCAGCTTAGCCGGGGTGGACACCGGGGAGCTGTTTTTT.

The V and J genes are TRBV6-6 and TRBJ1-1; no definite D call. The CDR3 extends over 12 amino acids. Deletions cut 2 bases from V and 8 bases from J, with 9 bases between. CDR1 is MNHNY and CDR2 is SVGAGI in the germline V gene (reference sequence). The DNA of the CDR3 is TGTGCCAGCAGTTACAACCGAAAGGAAGCTTTCTTT. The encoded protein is CASSYNRKEAFF.

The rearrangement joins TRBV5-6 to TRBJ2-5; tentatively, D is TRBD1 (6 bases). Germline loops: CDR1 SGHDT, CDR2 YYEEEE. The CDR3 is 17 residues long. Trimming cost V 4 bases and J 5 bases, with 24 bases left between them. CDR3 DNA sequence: TGTGCCAGCAGCCCAAAAGGATTGACAGGATGGGATGAGACCCAGTACTTC. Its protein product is CASSPKGLTGWDETQYF.

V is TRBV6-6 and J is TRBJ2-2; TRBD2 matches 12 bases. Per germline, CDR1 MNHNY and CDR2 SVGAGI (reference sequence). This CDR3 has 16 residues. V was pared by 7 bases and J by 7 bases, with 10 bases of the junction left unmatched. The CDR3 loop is CASKSLAGGPDGELFF. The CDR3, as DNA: TGTGCCAGCAAGAGTCTAGCGGGAGGGCCAGACGGGGAGCTGTTTTTT.

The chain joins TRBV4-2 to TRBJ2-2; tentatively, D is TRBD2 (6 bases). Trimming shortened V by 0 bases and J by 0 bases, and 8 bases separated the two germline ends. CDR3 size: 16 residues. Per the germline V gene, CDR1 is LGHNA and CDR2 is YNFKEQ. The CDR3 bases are TGTGCCAGCAGCCAAGATGCGGGAACGAACACCGGGGAGCTGTTTTTT. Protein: CASSQDAGTNTGELFF.

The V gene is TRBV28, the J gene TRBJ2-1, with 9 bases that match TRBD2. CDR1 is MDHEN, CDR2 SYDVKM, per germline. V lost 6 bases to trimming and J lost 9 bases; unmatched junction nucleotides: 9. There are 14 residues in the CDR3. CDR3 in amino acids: CASRMTGAGGEQFF. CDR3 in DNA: TGTGCCAGCAGAATGACCGGAGCGGGAGGTGAGCAGTTCTTC.

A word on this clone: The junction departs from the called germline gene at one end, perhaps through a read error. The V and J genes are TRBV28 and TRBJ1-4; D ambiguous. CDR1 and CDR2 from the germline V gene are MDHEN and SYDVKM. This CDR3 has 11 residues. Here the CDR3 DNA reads TGTGCCAGTAGTTCTAATGAAAAACTGTTTTTT. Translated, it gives CASSSNEKLFF.

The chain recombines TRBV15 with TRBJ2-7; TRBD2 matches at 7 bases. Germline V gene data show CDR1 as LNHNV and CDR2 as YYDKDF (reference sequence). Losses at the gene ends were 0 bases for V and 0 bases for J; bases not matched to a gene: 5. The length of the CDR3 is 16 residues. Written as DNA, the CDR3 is TGTGCCACCAGCAGAGACCGGGGGAGGGTCTCCTACGAGCAGTACTTC. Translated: CATSRDRGRVSYEQYF.

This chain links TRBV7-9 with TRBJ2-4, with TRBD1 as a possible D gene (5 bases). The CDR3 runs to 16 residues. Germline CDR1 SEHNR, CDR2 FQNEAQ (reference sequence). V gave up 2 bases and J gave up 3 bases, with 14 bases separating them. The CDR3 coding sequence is TGTGCCAGCAGCTTATACTCACAGGCAATCAAAAACATTCAGTACTTC. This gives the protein CASSLYSQAIKNIQYF. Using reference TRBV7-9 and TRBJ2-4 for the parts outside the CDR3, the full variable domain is DTGVSQNPRHKITKRGQNVTFRCDPISEHNRLYWYRQTLGQGPEFLTYFQNEAQLEKSRLLSDRFSAERPKGSFSTLEIQRTEQGDSAMYLCASSLYSQAIKNIQYFGAGTRLSVL.

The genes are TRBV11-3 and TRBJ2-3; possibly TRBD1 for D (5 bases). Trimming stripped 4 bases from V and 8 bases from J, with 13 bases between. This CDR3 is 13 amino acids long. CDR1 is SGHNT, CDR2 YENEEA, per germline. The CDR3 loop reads CASSSAGLGTQYF. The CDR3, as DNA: TGTGCCAGCAGCTCAGCAGGGTTAGGTACGCAGTATTTT.

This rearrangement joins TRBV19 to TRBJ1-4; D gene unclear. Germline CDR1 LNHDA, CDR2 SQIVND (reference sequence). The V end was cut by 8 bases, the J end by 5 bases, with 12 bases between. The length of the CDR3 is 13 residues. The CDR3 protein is CASAREWNEKLFF. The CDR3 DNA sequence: TGTGCCAGTGCGCGGGAATGGAATGAAAAACTGTTTTTT.

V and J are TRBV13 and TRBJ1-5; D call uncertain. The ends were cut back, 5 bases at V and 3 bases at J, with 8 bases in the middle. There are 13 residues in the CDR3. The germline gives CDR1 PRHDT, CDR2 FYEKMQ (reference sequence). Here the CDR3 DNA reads TGTGCCAGCAGCCTTAAGATCAATCAGCCCCAGCATTTT. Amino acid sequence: CASSLKINQPQHF.